This T cell receptor beta chain was documented in a study of blood T cell repertoires in COVID-19. For the study at large: Acute and convalescent COVID-19 samples came from the United States, Italy and Spain. T cells, B-cell-depleted T cells, or PBMCs provided the cDNA or gDNA that served as material.

V lost 4 bases and J 0 bases, leaving 13 bases between the germline ends. Germline assignment: CDR1 MNHNY and CDR2 SVGAGI (reference sequence). The CDR3 covers 15 residues. Authors' data handling: Amplified reference gene primers provided the basis for estimating nucleated cell counts. The data were produced by immunoSEQ multiplex PCR, yet TCRdb's version contains in-frame clones alone and is incomplete. The V and J calls and clone size are taken from that table; D and trimming were inferred from the DNA. Here the sample spans approximately 120,000 clones, around 86% being singletons. This receptor was identified in a man aged 55 to 69 with acute or convalescent COVID-19. This chain uses TRBV6-6 with TRBJ2-7; possibly TRBD2 for D (5 bases). The sample consisted of peripheral blood. CDR3 sequence: CASSSLDWDSYEQYF. The DNA of the CDR3 is TGTGCCAGCAGTTCCTTGGACTGGGACTCCTACGAGCAGTACTTC.